Listed here are 20 T cell receptor beta chains from one sample, sequenced in a study of T cells expressing NK-cell markers. TCRdb reworked the 5' RACE reads into one entry per CDR3 protein, no DNA. The data include 400,000 to 550,000 distinct CDR3 sequences; the top ten clones carry more than 7%. The specimen sequenced was blood T cells: a sorted CD56 or NKG2C T cell subset, CD4+ or CD8+ T cells, or bulk PBMC T cells (not recorded which). The receptors were gathered from a woman between 18 and 70 years old in good health.

This rearrangement joins TRBV29-1 to TRBJ1-4; lacking DNA, the TRBD1 call made by TCRdb goes unchecked. This CDR3 has 13 residues. From germline, CDR1 is SQVTM and CDR2 ANQGSEA. The CDR3 loop is CSVRTGAGEKLFF.

Here the CDR3 reads CASSPARQGKTEAFF. This rearrangement joins TRBV7-9 to TRBJ1-1; no DNA is available, so the TRBD1 call from TCRdb remains unchecked. The CDR3 has 15 amino acids. Germline V CDR1 and CDR2: SEHNR, FQNEAQ (reference sequence).

The chain uses TRBV10-3 and TRBJ2-7. CDR1 is ENHRY and CDR2 is SYGVKD in the germline V gene. CDR3 length equals 18 residues. CDR3 region: CAISESGKFSEISYEQYF.

The V gene is TRBV18, the J gene TRBJ2-1; the D gene TCRdb calls, TRBD1, cannot be checked with no DNA. The CDR3 is 17 amino acids. Germline-derived CDR1 and CDR2 are KGHSH and LQKENI. The CDR3 is CASSPPERGGEGNEQFF.

This chain joins TRBV29-1 and TRBJ1-2; TCRdb outputs TRBD1, but without DNA this stays unchecked. This CDR3 has 15 residues. The V gene's germline CDR1 is SQVTM and CDR2 ANQGSEA. CDR3 region: CSVYPGTEKEVGYTF.

V usage is TRBV20-1 and J usage is TRBJ2-5; TCRdb proposes TRBD2, but this gene call is untestable without DNA. The CDR3 extends over 14 amino acids. The germline V gene encodes CDR1 DFQATT and CDR2 SNEGSKA (reference sequence). The CDR3 sequence is CSAAALIAKETQYF.

The chain uses TRBV12-3 or TRBV12-4 and TRBJ2-7; TCRdb designates TRBD2, a call that cannot be tested without DNA. The CDR3 contains 13 residues. This CDR3 is CASTLTSNYEQYF.

V usage is TRBV6-5 and J usage is TRBJ1-2. This CDR3 contains 17 residues. Germline V lookup: CDR1 MNHEY, CDR2 SVGAGI. The CDR3 sequence is CASSYSIGILLDYGYTF.

The chain has TRBV4-3 and TRBJ1-4; the D gene TCRdb calls, TRBD1, cannot be checked with no DNA. Germline CDR1 LGHNA, CDR2 YSLEER. CDR3 length equals 17 residues. The CDR3 spells CASSQNRGRDVAEKLFF.

The chain couples TRBV29-1 to TRBJ2-7; TCRdb picks TRBD1, but there is no DNA to check that call. CDR1 is SQVTM and CDR2 is ANQGSEA in the germline V gene. The CDR3 consists of 13 residues. This CDR3 reads CSAPLGGAGEQYF.

The V and J genes are TRBV10-3 and TRBJ2-1; with no DNA, the TCRdb D assignment of TRBD1 cannot be verified. Germline V gene sequence: CDR1 ENHRY, CDR2 SYGVKD. This CDR3 region has 13 residues. The CDR3: CAISGTGVNEQFF.

This chain uses TRBV10-2 with TRBJ1-5; TCRdb calls TRBD1, which cannot be checked without DNA. This CDR3 has 13 amino acids. CDR1 is WSHSY and CDR2 is SAAADI in the germline V gene. The CDR3 reads CASATLPNQPQHF.

The CDR3 region is CASSWFMGGVAKNIQYF. The chain links TRBV5-5 to TRBJ2-4; TCRdb calls TRBD1, which cannot be checked without DNA. From germline, CDR1 is SGHKS and CDR2 YYEKEE (reference sequence). This CDR3 is 17 amino acids long.

The J gene is TRBJ2-1, the V gene TRBV4-2. The CDR3 consists of 11 residues. Germline values: CDR1 LGHNA, CDR2 YNFKEQ. The CDR3 loop is CASSQGREQFF.

The genes are TRBV5-5 and TRBJ2-4; TCRdb outputs TRBD1, but without DNA this stays unchecked. This CDR3 spans 14 amino acids. Germline CDR1 is SGHKS and CDR2 is YYEKEE (reference sequence). The CDR3 spells CASSLGAGGNIQYF.

The chain has TRBV11-2 and TRBJ2-1; the TRBD1 assignment by TCRdb is unverifiable without DNA. The V gene's germline CDR1 is SGHAT and CDR2 FQNNGV. The CDR3 extends over 14 amino acids. The CDR3 region is CASRWGQGYNEQFF.

This sequence joins TRBV9 and TRBJ1-2; the D call of TRBD1 rests on TCRdb alone, since no DNA is present to check it. Germline CDR1 reads SGDLS; CDR2 reads YYNGEE. CDR3 length: 14 residues. CDR3 sequence: CASSVTGTAYGYTF.

The J gene is TRBJ2-5, the V gene TRBV12-3 or TRBV12-4; TCRdb's assignment of TRBD2 cannot be checked, as there is no DNA. This CDR3 is built from 12 residues. The CDR3 sequence is CASRGGQETQYF.

The chain has TRBV7-9 and TRBJ2-2. This CDR3 has 14 residues. CDR1 and CDR2 (germline): SEHNR, FQNEAQ (reference sequence). CDR3 amino acids: CASSPIPSTGELFF.

The chain couples TRBV3-1 to TRBJ2-1; TCRdb selects TRBD1, and the lack of DNA leaves this call unchecked. CDR1 and CDR2 (germline): LGHDT, YNNKEL (reference sequence). The CDR3 is 15 amino acids. This CDR3 reads CASSRKGGLISEQFF.